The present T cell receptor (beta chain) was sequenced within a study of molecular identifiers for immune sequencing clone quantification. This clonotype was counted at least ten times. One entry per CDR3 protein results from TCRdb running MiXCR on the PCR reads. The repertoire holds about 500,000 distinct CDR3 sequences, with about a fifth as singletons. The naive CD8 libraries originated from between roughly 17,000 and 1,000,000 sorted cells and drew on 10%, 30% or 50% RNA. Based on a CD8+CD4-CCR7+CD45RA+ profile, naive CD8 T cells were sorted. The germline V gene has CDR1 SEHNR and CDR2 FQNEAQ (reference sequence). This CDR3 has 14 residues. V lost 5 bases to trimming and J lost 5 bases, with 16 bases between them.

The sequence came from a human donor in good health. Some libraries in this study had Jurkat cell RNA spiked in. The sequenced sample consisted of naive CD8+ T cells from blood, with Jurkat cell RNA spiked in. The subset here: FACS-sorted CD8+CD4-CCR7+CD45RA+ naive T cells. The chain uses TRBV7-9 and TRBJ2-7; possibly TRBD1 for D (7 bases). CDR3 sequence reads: CASSHPGGLNEQYF. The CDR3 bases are TGTGCCAGCAGCCACCCAGGGGGGCTGAACGAGCAGTACTTC.